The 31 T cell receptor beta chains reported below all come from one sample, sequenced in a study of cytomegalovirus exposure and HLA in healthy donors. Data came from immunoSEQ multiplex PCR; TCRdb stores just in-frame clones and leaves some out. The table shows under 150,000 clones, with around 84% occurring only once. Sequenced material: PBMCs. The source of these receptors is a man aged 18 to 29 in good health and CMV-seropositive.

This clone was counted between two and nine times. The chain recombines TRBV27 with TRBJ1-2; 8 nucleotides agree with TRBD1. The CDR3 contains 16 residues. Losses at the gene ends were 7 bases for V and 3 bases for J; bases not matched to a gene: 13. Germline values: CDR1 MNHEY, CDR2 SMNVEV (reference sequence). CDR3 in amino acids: CASTLARDRPYYGYTF. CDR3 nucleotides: TGTGCCAGCACCCTAGCGCGGGACAGGCCTTACTATGGCTACACCTTC.

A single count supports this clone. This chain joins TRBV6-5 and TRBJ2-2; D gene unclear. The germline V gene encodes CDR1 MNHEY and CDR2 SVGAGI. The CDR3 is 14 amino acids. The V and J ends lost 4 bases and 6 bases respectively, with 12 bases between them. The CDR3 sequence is CASSFEPPAGELFF. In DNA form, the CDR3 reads TGTGCCAGCAGTTTTGAGCCTCCGGCCGGGGAGCTGTTTTTT.

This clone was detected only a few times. The CDR3 coding sequence is TGTGCCAGTAGTCCCCGTCACATGAACACTGAAGCTTTCTTT. Its translation: CASSPRHMNTEAFF. This chain connects TRBV19 to TRBJ1-1; D uncertain. The CDR3 covers 14 residues. The germline gives CDR1 LNHDA, CDR2 SQIVND (reference sequence). V was pared by 5 bases and J by 0 bases, with 10 bases between.

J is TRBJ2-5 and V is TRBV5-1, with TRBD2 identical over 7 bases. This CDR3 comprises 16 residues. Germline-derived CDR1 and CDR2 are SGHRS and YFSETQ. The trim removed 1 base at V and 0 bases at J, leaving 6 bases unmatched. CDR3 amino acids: CASSLRASGDQETQYF. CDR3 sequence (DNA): TGCGCCAGCAGCTTGAGGGCTAGCGGAGACCAAGAGACCCAGTACTTC.

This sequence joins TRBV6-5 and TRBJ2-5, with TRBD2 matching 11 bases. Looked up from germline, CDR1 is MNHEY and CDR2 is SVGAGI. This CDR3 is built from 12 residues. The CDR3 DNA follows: TGTGCTAGCGGGAGGGAGACAGAGACCCAGTACTTC. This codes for CASGRETETQYF.

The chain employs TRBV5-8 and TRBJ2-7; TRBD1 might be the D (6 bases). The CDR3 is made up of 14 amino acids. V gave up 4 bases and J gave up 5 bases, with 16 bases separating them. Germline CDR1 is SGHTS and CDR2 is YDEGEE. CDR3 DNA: TGTGCCAGCAGCCAAGGACAGACTTTAGACGAGCAGTACTTC. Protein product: CASSQGQTLDEQYF.

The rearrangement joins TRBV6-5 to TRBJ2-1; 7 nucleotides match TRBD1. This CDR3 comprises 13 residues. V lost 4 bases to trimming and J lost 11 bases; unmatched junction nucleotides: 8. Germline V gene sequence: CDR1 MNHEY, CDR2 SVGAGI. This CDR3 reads CASSSRQGSKQFF. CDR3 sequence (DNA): TGTGCCAGCAGTTCCAGACAGGGTTCCAAGCAGTTCTTC.

The CDR3 sequence: CASSLGVQGRNTEAFF. In nucleotides, the CDR3 is TGCGCCAGCAGCTTGGGTGTACAGGGACGGAACACTGAAGCTTTCTTT. This chain links TRBV5-1 with TRBJ1-1; a possible D gene is TRBD1 (6 bases). Trimming cost V 0 bases and J 1 base, with 13 bases left between them. The CDR3 length is 16 residues. The germline V gene has CDR1 SGHRS and CDR2 YFSETQ.

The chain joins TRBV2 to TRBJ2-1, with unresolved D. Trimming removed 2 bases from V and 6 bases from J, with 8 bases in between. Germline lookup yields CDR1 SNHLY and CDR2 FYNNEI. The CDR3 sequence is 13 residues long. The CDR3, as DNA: TGTGCCAGCAGTGAAAATGCGGCCAATGAGCAGTTCTTC. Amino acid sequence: CASSENAANEQFF. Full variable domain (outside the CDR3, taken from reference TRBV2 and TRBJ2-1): EPEVTQTPSHQVTQMGQEVILRCVPISNHLYFYWYRQILGQKVEFLVSFYNNEISEKSEIFDDQFSVERPDGSNFTLKIRSTKLEDSAMYFCASSENAANEQFFGPGTRLTVL.

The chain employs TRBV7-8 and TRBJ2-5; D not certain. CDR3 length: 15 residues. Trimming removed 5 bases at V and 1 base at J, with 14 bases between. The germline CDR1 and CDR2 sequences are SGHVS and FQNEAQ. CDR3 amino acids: CASSPPSLGQETQYF. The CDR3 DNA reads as TGTGCCAGCAGCCCCCCTAGTTTGGGCCAAGAGACCCAGTACTTC.

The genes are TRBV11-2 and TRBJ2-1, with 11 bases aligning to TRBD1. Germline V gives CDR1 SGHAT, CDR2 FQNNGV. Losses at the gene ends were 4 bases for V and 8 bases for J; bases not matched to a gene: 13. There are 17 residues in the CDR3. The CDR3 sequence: CASSSPRTGGAYDEQFF. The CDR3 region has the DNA TGTGCCAGCAGCTCCCCCCGGACAGGGGGCGCTTATGATGAGCAGTTCTTC.

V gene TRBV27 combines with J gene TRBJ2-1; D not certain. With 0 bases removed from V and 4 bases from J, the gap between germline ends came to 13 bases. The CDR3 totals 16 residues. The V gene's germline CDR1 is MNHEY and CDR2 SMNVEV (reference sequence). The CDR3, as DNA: TGTGCCAGCAGTTTATCACGGCTAGACCTTTACAATGAGCAGTTCTTC. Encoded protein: CASSLSRLDLYNEQFF.

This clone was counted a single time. CDR3 sequence (DNA): TGTGCCAGCTCGCGCGGGGCCTACAATGAGCAGTTCTTC. This gives the protein CASSRGAYNEQFF. The rearrangement uses TRBV18 and TRBJ2-1; a weak D match, TRBD2 (6 bases). Trimming cost V 6 bases and J 2 bases, with 8 bases left between them. Germline assignment: CDR1 KGHSH and CDR2 LQKENI. This CDR3 spans 13 amino acids.

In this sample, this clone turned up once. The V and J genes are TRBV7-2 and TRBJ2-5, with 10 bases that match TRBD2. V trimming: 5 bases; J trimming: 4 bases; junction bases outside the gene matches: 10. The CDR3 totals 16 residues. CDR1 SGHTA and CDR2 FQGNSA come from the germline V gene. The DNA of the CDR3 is TGTGCCAGCAGCGCCTTCCGGGCTAGCGGGGGAGAGACCCAGTACTTC. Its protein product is CASSAFRASGGETQYF.

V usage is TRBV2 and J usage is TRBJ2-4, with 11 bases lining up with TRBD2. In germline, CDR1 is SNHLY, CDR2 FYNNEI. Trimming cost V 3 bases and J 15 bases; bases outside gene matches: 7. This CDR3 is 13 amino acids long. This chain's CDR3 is CASSEVAGGPRYF. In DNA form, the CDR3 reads TGTGCCAGCAGTGAGGTAGCGGGAGGGCCTCGGTACTTC. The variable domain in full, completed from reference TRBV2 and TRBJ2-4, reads EPEVTQTPSHQVTQMGQEVILRCVPISNHLYFYWYRQILGQKVEFLVSFYNNEISEKSEIFDDQFSVERPDGSNFTLKIRSTKLEDSAMYFCASSEVAGGPRYFGAGTRLSVL.

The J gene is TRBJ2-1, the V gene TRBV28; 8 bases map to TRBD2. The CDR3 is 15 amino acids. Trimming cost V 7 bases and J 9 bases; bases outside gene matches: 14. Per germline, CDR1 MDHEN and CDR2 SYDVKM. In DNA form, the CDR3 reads TGTGCCAGCACGGCCGGGACTAGGGCCTTGAGTGAGCAGTTCTTC. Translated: CASTAGTRALSEQFF.

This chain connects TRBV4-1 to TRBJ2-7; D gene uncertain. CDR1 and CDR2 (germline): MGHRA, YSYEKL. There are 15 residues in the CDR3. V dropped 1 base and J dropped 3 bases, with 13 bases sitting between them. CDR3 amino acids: CASSQGMQVFYEQYF. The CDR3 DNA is TGCGCCAGCAGCCAAGGGATGCAGGTCTTCTACGAGCAGTACTTC.

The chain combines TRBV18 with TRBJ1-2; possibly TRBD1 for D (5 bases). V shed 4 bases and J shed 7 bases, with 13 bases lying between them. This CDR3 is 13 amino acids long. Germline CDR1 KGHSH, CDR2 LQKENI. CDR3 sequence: CASSRGLLFGYTF. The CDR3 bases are TGTGCCAGCTCACGGGGACTGCTATTTGGCTACACCTTC.

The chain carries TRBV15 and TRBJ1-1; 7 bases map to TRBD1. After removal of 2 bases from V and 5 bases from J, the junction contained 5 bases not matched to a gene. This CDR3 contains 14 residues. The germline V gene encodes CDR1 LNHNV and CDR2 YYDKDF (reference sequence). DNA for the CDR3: TGTGCCACCAGCAGATCGGACAGGTATACTGAAGCTTTCTTT. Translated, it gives CATSRSDRYTEAFF.

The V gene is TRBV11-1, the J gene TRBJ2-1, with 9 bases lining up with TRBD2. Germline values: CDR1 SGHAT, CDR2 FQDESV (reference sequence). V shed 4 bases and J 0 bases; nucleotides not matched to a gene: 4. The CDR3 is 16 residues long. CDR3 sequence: CASSSTSGLSYNEQFF. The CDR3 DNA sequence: TGTGCCAGCAGCTCGACTAGCGGTCTCTCCTACAATGAGCAGTTCTTC.

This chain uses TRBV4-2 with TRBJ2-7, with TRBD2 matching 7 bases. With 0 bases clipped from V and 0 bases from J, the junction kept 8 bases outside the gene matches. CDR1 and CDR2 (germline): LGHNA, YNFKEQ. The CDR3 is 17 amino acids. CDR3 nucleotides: TGTGCCAGCAGCCAAGAGAGTCTAGCGGTATACTCCTACGAGCAGTACTTC. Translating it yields CASSQESLAVYSYEQYF.

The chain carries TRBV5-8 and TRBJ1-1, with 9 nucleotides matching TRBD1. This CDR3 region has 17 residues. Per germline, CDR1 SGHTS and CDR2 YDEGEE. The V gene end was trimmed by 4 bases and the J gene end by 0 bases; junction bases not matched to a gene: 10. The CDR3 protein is CASSPGSGTGMNTEAFF. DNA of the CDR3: TGTGCCAGCAGCCCCGGATCGGGGACAGGGATGAACACTGAAGCTTTCTTT.

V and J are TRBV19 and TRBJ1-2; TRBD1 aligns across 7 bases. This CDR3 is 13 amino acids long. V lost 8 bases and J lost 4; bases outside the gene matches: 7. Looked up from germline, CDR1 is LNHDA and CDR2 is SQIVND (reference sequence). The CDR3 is CASCLDRAYGYTF. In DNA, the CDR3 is TGTGCCAGTTGTCTTGACAGGGCCTATGGCTACACCTTC.

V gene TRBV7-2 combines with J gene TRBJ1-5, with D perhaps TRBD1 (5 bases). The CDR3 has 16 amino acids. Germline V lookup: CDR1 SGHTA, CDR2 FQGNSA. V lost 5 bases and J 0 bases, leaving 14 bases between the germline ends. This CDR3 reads CASSAKRQISNQPQHF. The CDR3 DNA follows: TGTGCCAGCAGCGCAAAGAGACAGATTAGCAATCAGCCCCAGCATTTT.

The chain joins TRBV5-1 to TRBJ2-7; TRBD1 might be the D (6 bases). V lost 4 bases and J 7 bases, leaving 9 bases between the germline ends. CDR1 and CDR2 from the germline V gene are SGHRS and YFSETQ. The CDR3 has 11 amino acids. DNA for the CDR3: TGCGCCAGCAGCGAAGACAGGGAGCAGTACTTC. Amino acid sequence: CASSEDREQYF. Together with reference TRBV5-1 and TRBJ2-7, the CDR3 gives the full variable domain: KAGVTQTPRYLIKTRGQQVTLSCSPISGHRSVSWYQQTPGQGLQFLFEYFSETQRNKGNFPGRFSGRQFSNSRSEMNVSTLELGDSALYLCASSEDREQYFGPGTRLTVT.

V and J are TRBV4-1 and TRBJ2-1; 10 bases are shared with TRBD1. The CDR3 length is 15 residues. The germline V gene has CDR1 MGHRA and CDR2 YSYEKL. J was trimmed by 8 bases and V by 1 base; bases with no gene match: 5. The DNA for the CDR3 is TGCGCCAGCAGCCAAGTGCGGGACAGGGGCCATGAGCAGTTCTTC. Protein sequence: CASSQVRDRGHEQFF.

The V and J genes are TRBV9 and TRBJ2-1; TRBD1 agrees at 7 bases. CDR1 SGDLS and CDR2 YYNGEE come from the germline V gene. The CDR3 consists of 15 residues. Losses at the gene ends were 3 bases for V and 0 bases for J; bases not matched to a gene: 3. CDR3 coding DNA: TGTGCCAGCAGCGAGAGGGGGCTCTCCTACAATGAGCAGTTCTTC. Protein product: CASSERGLSYNEQFF. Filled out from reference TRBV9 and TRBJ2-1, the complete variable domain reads DSGVTQTPKHLITATGQRVTLRCSPRSGDLSVYWYQQSLDQGLQFLIQYYNGEERAKGNILERFSAQQFPDLHSELNLSSLELGDSALYFCASSERGLSYNEQFFGPGTRLTVL.

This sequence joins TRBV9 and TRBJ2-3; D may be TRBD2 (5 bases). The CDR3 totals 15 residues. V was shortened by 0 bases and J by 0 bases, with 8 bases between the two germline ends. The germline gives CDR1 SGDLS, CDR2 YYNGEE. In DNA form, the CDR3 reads TGTGCCAGCAGCGTAGGTCCGGGGAGCACAGATACGCAGTATTTT. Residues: CASSVGPGSTDTQYF. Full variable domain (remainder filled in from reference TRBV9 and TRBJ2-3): DSGVTQTPKHLITATGQRVTLRCSPRSGDLSVYWYQQSLDQGLQFLIQYYNGEERAKGNILERFSAQQFPDLHSELNLSSLELGDSALYFCASSVGPGSTDTQYFGPGTRLTVL.

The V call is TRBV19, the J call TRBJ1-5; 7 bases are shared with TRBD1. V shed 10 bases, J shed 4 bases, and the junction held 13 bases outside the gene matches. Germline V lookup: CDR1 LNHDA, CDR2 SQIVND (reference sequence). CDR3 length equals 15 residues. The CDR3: CATHLTGVWNQPQHF. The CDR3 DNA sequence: TGTGCCACCCACCTCACAGGGGTTTGGAATCAGCCCCAGCATTTT.

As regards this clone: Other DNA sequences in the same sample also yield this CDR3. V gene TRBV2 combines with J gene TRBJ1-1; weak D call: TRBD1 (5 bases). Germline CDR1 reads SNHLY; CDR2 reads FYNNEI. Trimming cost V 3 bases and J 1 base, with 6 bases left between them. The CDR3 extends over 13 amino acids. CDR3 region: CASSDTGNTEAFF. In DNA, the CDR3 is TGTGCCAGCAGTGATACAGGGAACACTGAAGCTTTCTTT.

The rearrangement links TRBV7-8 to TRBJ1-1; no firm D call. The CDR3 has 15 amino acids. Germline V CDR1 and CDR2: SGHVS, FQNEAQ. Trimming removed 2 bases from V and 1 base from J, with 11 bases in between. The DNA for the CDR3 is TGTGCCAGCAGCTTAAGTAGAATCCCGAACACTGAAGCTTTCTTT. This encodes CASSLSRIPNTEAFF.